This T cell receptor (beta chain) was documented in a study of shared clonotypes between healthy human individuals. The sample holds a few counts of this clone. Its specificity is unknown. Generated by immunoSEQ multiplex PCR, the TCRdb table keeps only in-frame clones and is missing some. The sample holds a few million clones, more than 85% seen once. The study separated CD4+ cells into CD45RA+ naive and CD45RA-negative memory subsets. Germline V lookup: CDR1 SGHTA, CDR2 FQGNSA. There are 14 residues in the CDR3. The V gene lost 5 bases and the J gene lost 5 bases, with 13 bases spanning the gap. Study results and limitations: In general, naive subsets displayed greater estimated richness than memory subsets did. Represented genetic and exposure-history diversity was restricted by having few donors.

This chain connects TRBV7-2 to TRBJ2-1, with D tentatively TRBD1 or TRBD2 (5 bases each). The sample taken for sequencing was naive CD4+ T cells from PBMCs. Subset reported: CD45RA+ positively selected. The sequence was obtained from a man between 18 and 29 years old in good health. Some clones in this sample may be carry-over from other donors' samples. In DNA form, the CDR3 reads TGTGCCAGCAGCCGGATCGGGACGGACAATGAGCAGTTCTTC. This codes for CASSRIGTDNEQFF.